This is a list of T cell receptor beta chains from one sample in a study of T cells in Graves' hyperthyroidism and ophthalmopathy. Each CDR3 protein is one row after TCRdb ran MiXCR on the multiplex PCR reads. The sample has 500,000 to 650,000 distinct CDR3 sequences, roughly 17% seen once. Material: blood. Receptors originate from a woman under 30 with Graves' ophthalmopathy. The CDR3 runs from the conserved cysteine through the conserved F or W. The order of the fields is CDR3 length, V gene, CDR3 protein.

len: 14
v_gene: TRBV27
CDR3aa: CASSYRTGIYEQYF

len: 15
v_gene: TRBV9
CDR3aa: CASSARTDSYNEQFF

len: 15
v_gene: TRBV28
CDR3aa: CASSSPGQGDHPQHF

len: 14
v_gene: TRBV14
CDR3aa: CASSQGGIYNEQFF

len: 15
v_gene: TRBV12-3/TRBV12-4
CDR3aa: CASSATGTANYGYTF

len: 14
v_gene: TRBV19
CDR3aa: CASQSGGGGYEQYF

len: 16
v_gene: TRBV4-3
CDR3aa: CASSQGGRGTYNEQFF

len: 15
v_gene: TRBV6-1
CDR3aa: CASSSSGPSYNEQFF

len: 13
v_gene: TRBV2
CDR3aa: CASSRDSNQPQHF

len: 17
v_gene: TRBV29-1
CDR3aa: CSVEDSGTGPSNYGYTF

len: 14
v_gene: TRBV4-1
CDR3aa: CASSQEPSGVTQYF

len: 15
v_gene: TRBV9
CDR3aa: CASSVGGSTYNEQFF

len: 14
v_gene: TRBV11-2
CDR3aa: CASSLVSRGAEAFF

len: 13
v_gene: TRBV27
CDR3aa: CASTRRGSYEQYF

len: 15
v_gene: TRBV9
CDR3aa: CASSSGVISTDTQYF

len: 17
v_gene: TRBV12-3/TRBV12-4
CDR3aa: CASSLRGGRRKDNEQFF

len: 14
v_gene: TRBV7-3
CDR3aa: CASSPVGGNTEAFF

len: 14
v_gene: TRBV5-1
CDR3aa: CASSLARNNSPLHF

len: 14
v_gene: TRBV7-9
CDR3aa: CASSNLPANSPLHF

len: 16
v_gene: TRBV7-8
CDR3aa: CATATEAGRYTGELFF

len: 16
v_gene: TRBV5-1
CDR3aa: CASSGWGAGGYNEQFF

len: 15
v_gene: TRBV6-1
CDR3aa: CASSEIRQGPYGYTF

len: 13
v_gene: TRBV10-3
CDR3aa: CAISLANQETQYF

len: 17
v_gene: TRBV28
CDR3aa: CASSSTSRTAKKGGYTF

len: 16
v_gene: TRBV10-3
CDR3aa: CAISERLAGGVYEQYF

len: 15
v_gene: TRBV24-1
CDR3aa: CATSDTLRKNTEAFF

len: 12
v_gene: TRBV6-1
CDR3aa: CASGGESYGYTF

len: 14
v_gene: TRBV28
CDR3aa: CASSLVLARYEQYF

len: 15
v_gene: TRBV9
CDR3aa: CASSVGGATTDTQYF

len: 13
v_gene: TRBV20-1
CDR3aa: CSARPQENYGYTF

len: 13
v_gene: TRBV28
CDR3aa: CASSFSGNYGYTF

len: 13
v_gene: TRBV5-6
CDR3aa: CASSLALVNEQFF

len: 19
v_gene: TRBV7-8
CDR3aa: CASSQVVWGEVGSGNTIYF

len: 12
v_gene: TRBV5-5
CDR3aa: CASSERNEKLFF

len: 15
v_gene: TRBV13
CDR3aa: CASSGGRGRTDTQYF

len: 13
v_gene: TRBV14
CDR3aa: CASSQDRVDTQYF

len: 16
v_gene: TRBV7-9
CDR3aa: CASSPPLAGSTDTQYF